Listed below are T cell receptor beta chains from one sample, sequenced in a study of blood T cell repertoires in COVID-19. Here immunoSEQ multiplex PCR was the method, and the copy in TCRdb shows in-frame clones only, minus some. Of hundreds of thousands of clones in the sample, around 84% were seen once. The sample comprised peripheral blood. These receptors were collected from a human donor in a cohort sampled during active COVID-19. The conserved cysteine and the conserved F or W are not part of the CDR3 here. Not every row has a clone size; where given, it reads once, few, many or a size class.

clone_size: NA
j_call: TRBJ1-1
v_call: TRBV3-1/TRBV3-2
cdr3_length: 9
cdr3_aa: ASSQEQAAF

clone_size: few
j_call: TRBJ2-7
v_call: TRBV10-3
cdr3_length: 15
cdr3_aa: AISERGTSGKPTEQY

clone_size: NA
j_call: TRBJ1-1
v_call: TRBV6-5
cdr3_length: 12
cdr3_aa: ASSYSKADTEAF

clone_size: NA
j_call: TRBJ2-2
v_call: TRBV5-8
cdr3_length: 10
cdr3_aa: ASTKNTGELF

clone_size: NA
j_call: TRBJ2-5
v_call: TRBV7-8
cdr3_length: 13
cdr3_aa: ASASSGGGGETQY

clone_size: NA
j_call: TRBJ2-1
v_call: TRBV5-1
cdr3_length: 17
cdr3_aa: ASSSTGDVTSGKSGEQF

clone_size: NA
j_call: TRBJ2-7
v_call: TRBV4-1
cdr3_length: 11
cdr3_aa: ASSQHGAYEQY

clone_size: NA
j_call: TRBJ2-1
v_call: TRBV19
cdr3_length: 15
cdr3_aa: ASSVAGGLGSYNEQF

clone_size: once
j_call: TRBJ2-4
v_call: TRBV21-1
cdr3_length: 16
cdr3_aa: ASSKVGEGLLAKNIQY

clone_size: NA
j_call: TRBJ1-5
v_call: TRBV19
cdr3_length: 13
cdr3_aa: ASSVGVRGNQPQH

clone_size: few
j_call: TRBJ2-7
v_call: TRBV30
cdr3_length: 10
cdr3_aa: ACGQGLYEQY

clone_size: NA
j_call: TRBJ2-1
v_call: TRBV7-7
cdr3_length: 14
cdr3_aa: ASSPGSGGFYNEQF

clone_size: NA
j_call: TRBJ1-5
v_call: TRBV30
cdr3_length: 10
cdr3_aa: AWRQGRQPQH

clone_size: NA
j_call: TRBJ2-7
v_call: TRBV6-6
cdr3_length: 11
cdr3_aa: ASSYSSVSEQY

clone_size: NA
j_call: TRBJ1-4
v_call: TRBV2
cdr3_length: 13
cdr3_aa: ASSEPRRPGEKLF

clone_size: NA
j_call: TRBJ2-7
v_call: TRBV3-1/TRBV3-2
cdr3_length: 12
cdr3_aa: ASSNAPSAGPEY

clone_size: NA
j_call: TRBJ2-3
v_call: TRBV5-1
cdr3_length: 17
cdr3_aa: ASSPVTSGRLTSTDTQY

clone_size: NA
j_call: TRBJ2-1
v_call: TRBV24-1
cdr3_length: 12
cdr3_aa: ATSDLGTTWRQF